This record looks at one T cell receptor beta chain sequence and its context. Its antigen is undetermined. With V trimmed by 3 bases and J by 0 bases, 1 base remained unmatched. The CDR3 totals 15 residues. Germline loops: CDR1 KGHSH, CDR2 LQKENI. The data belong to a study of T cell responses to AZD1222 COVID-19 vaccine. Notes on the study in general: Females outnumbered males among donors, who were mostly white British; clonal diversity was possibly underestimated.

Produced via immunoSEQ multiplex PCR; TCRdb's table is partial and in-frame only. The sample carries some 110,000 clones, roughly 93% recorded once. The sequenced sample was peripheral blood, obtained 28 days after the second AZD1222 dose. V gene TRBV18 combines with J gene TRBJ2-2, with 7 bases that match TRBD2. This TCR derives from an adult who received the AZD1222 COVID-19 vaccine. In DNA, the CDR3 is TGTGCCAGCTCACCGGCGGGAGCGAACACCGGGGAGCTGTTTTTT. Protein sequence: CASSPAGANTGELFF.